Following are 29 T cell receptor beta chains from one sample sequenced in a study of lymphopenia after photon versus proton radiotherapy. Clones were read by immunoSEQ multiplex PCR, and TCRdb kept only the in-frame ones, dropping some. The sample yields tens of thousands of clones, about 93% seen once. The specimen was peripheral blood, collected from a patient treated with photon-based radiotherapy. The receptors were sampled from a woman aged 45-65 years with cholangiocarcinoma.

The table lists this clone with a count of one. The rearrangement uses TRBV7-9 and TRBJ2-7; D remains ambiguous. V was pared by 5 bases and J by 2 bases, with 13 bases between. The CDR3 is 14 amino acids. CDR1 and CDR2 from the germline V gene are SEHNR and FQNEAQ (reference sequence). CDR3 region: CASSPIGDAYEQYF. CDR3 bases: TGTGCCAGCAGCCCTATAGGAGACGCCTACGAGCAGTACTTC.

The chain recombines TRBV4-3 with TRBJ1-1; D uncertain. The CDR3 length is 15 residues. CDR1 and CDR2 from the germline V gene are LGHNA and YSLEER. V dropped 3 bases and J dropped 3 bases, with 14 bases sitting between them. CDR3 residues: CASSHEVERDTEAFF. CDR3 DNA sequence: TGCGCCAGCAGCCATGAGGTAGAACGGGACACTGAAGCTTTCTTT.

This clone was picked up one time. V gene TRBV11-2 combines with J gene TRBJ2-1, with no clear D. Germline assignment: CDR1 SGHAT and CDR2 FQNNGV. The CDR3 loop spans 13 amino acids. Trimming pared 2 bases from V and 8 bases from J, leaving 10 bases between. CDR3 residues: CASSLIAIDEQFF. CDR3 nucleotides: TGTGCCAGCAGCTTAATAGCAATCGATGAGCAGTTCTTC.

This clone came up a few times. At the DNA level, this CDR3 is encoded by other sequences in the same sample as well. The chain links TRBV11-2 to TRBJ2-7; TRBD2 might be the D (6 bases). Between the trimmed V and J ends, which lost 4 bases and 2 bases, there was a span of 12 bases. The CDR3 has 14 residues. Germline V lookup: CDR1 SGHAT, CDR2 FQNNGV. The CDR3 sequence: CASSWGDRAYEQYF. The CDR3 DNA reads as TGTGCCAGCAGCTGGGGGGATCGCGCCTACGAGCAGTACTTC.

This chain links TRBV9 with TRBJ2-3, with D perhaps being TRBD1 or TRBD2 (6 bases each). The V end lost 0 bases, the J end lost 4 bases, and 12 bases lay between the germline ends. CDR3 length equals 15 residues. Germline loops: CDR1 SGDLS, CDR2 YYNGEE. DNA for the CDR3: TGTGCCAGCAGCGTAGGTGGGGGGCCCCCAGATACGCAGTATTTT. Translated: CASSVGGGPPDTQYF.

The rearrangement joins TRBV7-2 to TRBJ1-3; unclear D gene. Trimming removed 4 bases from V and 0 bases from J, with 13 bases in between. The germline V gene has CDR1 SGHTA and CDR2 FQGNSA. CDR3 length equals 16 residues. CDR3 in amino acids: CASSSSYLSSGNTIYF. CDR3 nucleotide sequence: TGTGCCAGCAGCTCCTCTTACCTTAGCTCTGGAAACACCATATATTTT.

This clone has only one observation. The chain's CDR3 is CASSVGTGLLPHEQYF. CDR3 nucleotide sequence: TGTGCCAGCAGCGTAGGGACGGGGCTTCTCCCCCACGAGCAGTACTTC. The rearrangement joins TRBV9 to TRBJ2-7, with D perhaps assigned TRBD1 or TRBD2 (5 bases each). CDR3 length equals 16 residues. Trimming took off 0 bases at V and 5 bases at J, with 18 bases between the two ends. Germline-derived CDR1 and CDR2 are SGDLS and YYNGEE.

The chain carries TRBV7-2 and TRBJ2-5; either TRBD1 or TRBD2 may supply D (6 bases each). The ends were cut back, 3 bases at V and 5 bases at J, with 25 bases in the middle. The V gene's germline CDR1 is SGHTA and CDR2 FQGNSA. The CDR3 is made up of 18 amino acids. The CDR3 loop reads CASSFAVPGAGFGETQYF. CDR3 nucleotides: TGTGCCAGCAGCTTTGCGGTTCCGGGGGCCGGTTTTGGGGAGACCCAGTACTTC.

This chain joins TRBV18 and TRBJ1-2; D call uncertain. CDR3 length equals 13 residues. Trimming removed 5 bases at V and 4 bases at J, with 11 bases between. Germline V gives CDR1 KGHSH, CDR2 LQKENI. In DNA, the CDR3 is TGTGCCAGCTCAAATTTGGAGGTCTATGGCTACACCTTC. It translates to CASSNLEVYGYTF.

The chain couples TRBV7-9 to TRBJ1-3; D gene uncertain. CDR1 is SEHNR and CDR2 is FQNEAQ in the germline V gene (reference sequence). Trimming removed 4 bases at V and 4 bases at J, with 17 bases between. The CDR3 is 16 amino acids. CDR3 in DNA: TGTGCCAGCAGCTCAATGCTGGGGTTGTCAGGAAACACCATATATTTT. Its translation is CASSSMLGLSGNTIYF.

The chain employs TRBV28 and TRBJ1-2; possibly TRBD1 for D (6 bases). CDR1 and CDR2 (germline): MDHEN, SYDVKM. Trimming cost V 4 bases and J 3 bases, with 15 bases left between them. This CDR3 spans 15 amino acids. The CDR3 DNA reads as TGTGCCAGCAGTTCTACGGGGGCGACCTACTATGGCTACACCTTC. Translation gives CASSSTGATYYGYTF.

This sequence joins TRBV5-4 and TRBJ2-2; 8 bases are a match to TRBD1. The CDR3 contains 16 residues. Germline CDR1 SGHNT, CDR2 YYREEE (reference sequence). The trim removed 3 bases at V and 5 bases at J, leaving 9 bases unmatched. The CDR3 DNA is TGTGCCAGCAGCTCCAGACAGGGGAGGATGACCGGGGAGCTGTTTTTT. This codes for CASSSRQGRMTGELFF. Filled out from reference TRBV5-4 and TRBJ2-2, the complete variable domain reads ETGVTQSPTHLIKTRGQQVTLRCSSQSGHNTVSWYQQALGQGPQFIFQYYREEENGRGNFPPRFSGLQFPNYSSELNVNALELDDSALYLCASSSRQGRMTGELFFGEGSRLTVL.

The chain has TRBV7-9 and TRBJ1-2; D unclear. Between the trimmed V and J ends, which lost 1 base and 6 bases, there was a span of 6 bases. The germline V gene has CDR1 SEHNR and CDR2 FQNEAQ (reference sequence). The CDR3 is 12 amino acids. In DNA, the CDR3 is TGTGCCAGCAGCTTAGACACCCATGGCTACACCTTC. This encodes CASSLDTHGYTF.

This chain uses TRBV28 with TRBJ1-2; TRBD1 aligns across 7 bases. CDR1 MDHEN and CDR2 SYDVKM come from the germline V gene. The CDR3 length is 14 residues. The trim removed 5 bases at V and 0 bases at J, leaving 3 bases unmatched. The CDR3 region has the DNA TGTGCCAGCAGTGCCGGGACAGCTAACTATGGCTACACCTTC. Protein sequence: CASSAGTANYGYTF.

The chain links TRBV7-9 to TRBJ2-1; D possibly corresponds to TRBD2 (6 bases). The CDR3 runs 14 residues. V lost 5 bases and J 6 bases, leaving 14 bases between the germline ends. Germline loops: CDR1 SEHNR, CDR2 FQNEAQ (reference sequence). CDR3: CASSPGTQSNEQFF. Here the CDR3 DNA reads TGTGCCAGCAGCCCCGGGACTCAGAGCAATGAGCAGTTCTTC. The variable domain in full, completed from reference TRBV7-9 and TRBJ2-1, reads DTGVSQNPRHKITKRGQNVTFRCDPISEHNRLYWYRQTLGQGPEFLTYFQNEAQLEKSRLLSDRFSAERPKGSFSTLEIQRTEQGDSAMYLCASSPGTQSNEQFFGPGTRLTVL.

This chain uses TRBV18 with TRBJ2-2; 9 bases agree with TRBD2. CDR3 length equals 16 residues. Trimming took 0 bases from V and 8 from J; bases not matched to a gene: 7. Germline CDR1 and CDR2: KGHSH and LQKENI. The CDR3 DNA is TGTGCCAGCTCACCACCGACGCCTAGCGGGGAAGGGGAGCTGTTTTTT. As protein: CASSPPTPSGEGELFF.

This chain links TRBV30 with TRBJ2-5; 7 nucleotides match TRBD1. Germline lookup yields CDR1 GTSNPN and CDR2 SVGIG (reference sequence). The CDR3 has 14 amino acids. V gave up 3 bases and J gave up 1 base; unmatched junction bases: 5. This CDR3 reads CAWSPDRVQETQYF. CDR3 DNA sequence: TGTGCCTGGAGCCCCGACAGGGTCCAAGAGACCCAGTACTTC. Using reference TRBV30 and TRBJ2-5 for the parts outside the CDR3, the full variable domain is SQTIHQWPATLVQPVGSPLSLECTVEGTSNPNLYWYRQAAGRGLQLLFYSVGIGQISSEVPQNLSASRPQDRQFILSSKKLLLSDSGFYLCAWSPDRVQETQYFGPGTRLLVL.

This clone was seen just once. This chain joins TRBV30 and TRBJ1-4; D remains ambiguous. The CDR3 is 12 amino acids. The V gene's germline CDR1 is GTSNPN and CDR2 SVGIG (reference sequence). The V end lost 8 bases, the J end lost 6 bases, and 13 bases lay between the germline ends. The CDR3 sequence: CALTSAHEKLFF. The CDR3 DNA reads TGTGCCCTCACCTCGGCTCATGAAAAACTGTTTTTT.

The CDR3 region is CASSHQGPPAPGELFF. For the CDR3, the DNA is TGCGCCAGCAGCCATCAGGGGCCCCCAGCGCCTGGGGAGCTGTTTTTT. The chain is built from TRBV4-1 and TRBJ2-2; possible D gene TRBD1, 6 bases. Looked up from germline, CDR1 is MGHRA and CDR2 is YSYEKL. Trimming removed 3 bases from V and 8 bases from J, with 19 bases in between. The CDR3 covers 16 residues.

This chain uses TRBV29-1 with TRBJ2-3; 12 bases match TRBD2. The CDR3 runs 15 residues. Trimming took 3 bases from V and 3 from J; bases not matched to a gene: 4. Germline CDR1 is SQVTM and CDR2 is ANQGSEA. The CDR3 DNA reads TGCAGCGTTGACATGACTAGCGGGGGAACAGATACGCAGTATTTT. Protein: CSVDMTSGGTDTQYF.

V and J are TRBV4-2 and TRBJ2-1, with TRBD1 matching over 10 bases. CDR1 is LGHNA and CDR2 is YNFKEQ in the germline V gene. V shed 0 bases and J 3 bases; nucleotides not matched to a gene: 2. This CDR3 contains 16 residues. The CDR3 spells CASSQEGQGGYNEQFF. Here the CDR3 DNA reads TGTGCCAGCAGCCAAGAAGGACAGGGGGGCTACAATGAGCAGTTCTTC.

The chain uses TRBV6-6 and TRBJ1-1; D possibly corresponds to TRBD1 (6 bases). The CDR3 totals 16 residues. Trimming left V 5 bases short and J 7 bases short, with 23 bases between. Per germline, CDR1 MNHNY and CDR2 SVGAGI (reference sequence). CDR3 amino acids: CASSSLVGGPNLEAFF. The CDR3 coding sequence is TGTGCCAGCAGTAGCCTAGTTGGGGGCCCTAACCTTGAAGCTTTCTTT.

This chain links TRBV7-9 with TRBJ2-7; 8 bases map to TRBD1. The CDR3 has 16 residues. Germline CDR1 reads SEHNR; CDR2 reads FQNEAQ (reference sequence). Germline trimming cut 2 bases from V and 0 bases from J; bases unmatched to any gene: 6. The CDR3 DNA sequence: TGTGCCAGCAGCTTACCCAGGGGGCACCACTCCTACGAGCAGTACTTC. This encodes CASSLPRGHHSYEQYF.

The genes are TRBV19 and TRBJ1-1; no clear D. V was cut by 3 bases and J by 0 bases, with 14 bases left in between. Looked up from germline, CDR1 is LNHDA and CDR2 is SQIVND (reference sequence). The CDR3 length is 16 residues. DNA of the CDR3: TGTGCCAGTAGTATTAGGACCGTGAGAATGAACACTGAAGCTTTCTTT. This sequence encodes CASSIRTVRMNTEAFF.

This sequence joins TRBV14 and TRBJ2-1; D ambiguous. V was cut by 3 bases and J by 1 base, with 13 bases left in between. From germline, CDR1 is SGHDN and CDR2 FVKESK. The CDR3 loop spans 16 amino acids. CDR3 in amino acids: CASSHWNSRSYNEQFF. The CDR3 DNA is TGTGCCAGCAGCCACTGGAACAGCCGGTCCTACAATGAGCAGTTCTTC.

The rearrangement links TRBV7-2 to TRBJ2-2, with D perhaps TRBD2 (6 bases). The V end lost 8 bases, the J end lost 1 base, and 17 bases lay between the germline ends. CDR3 length: 16 amino acids. Germline V gives CDR1 SGHTA, CDR2 FQGNSA. The CDR3 nucleotides read TGTGCCAGCCTAGATCGTTCGGGGGTGAACACCGGGGAGCTGTTTTTT. This encodes CASLDRSGVNTGELFF.

The chain couples TRBV6-1 to TRBJ1-5; TRBD1 matches at 7 bases. The V and J ends lost 6 bases and 1 base, in that order; junction bases with no gene match: 0. CDR1 and CDR2 from the germline V gene are MNHNS and SASEGT. The CDR3 is 13 residues long. The CDR3 region is CASRQGSNQPQHF. DNA of the CDR3: TGTGCCAGCAGACAGGGGAGCAATCAGCCCCAGCATTTT.

The chain couples TRBV6-5 to TRBJ2-7; maybe TRBD1 (5 bases). The CDR3 has 14 residues. The germline V and J ends were trimmed by 3 bases and 0 bases, with 9 bases remaining between them. Germline V gene lookup returns CDR1 MNHEY and CDR2 SVGAGI. In DNA, the CDR3 is TGTGCCAGCAGTTATAGTCAGGGCTCCTACGAGCAGTACTTC. Its protein is CASSYSQGSYEQYF.

This sequence joins TRBV11-2 and TRBJ1-2, with D possibly being TRBD1 (6 bases). CDR3 size: 17 residues. Trimming stripped 5 bases from V and 2 bases from J, with 21 bases between. CDR1 is SGHAT, CDR2 FQNNGV, per germline. In nucleotides, the CDR3 is TGTGCCAGCAGCCCCAGCCCGTCTCGGACAGCAAACTATGGCTACACCTTC. It specifies CASSPSPSRTANYGYTF.